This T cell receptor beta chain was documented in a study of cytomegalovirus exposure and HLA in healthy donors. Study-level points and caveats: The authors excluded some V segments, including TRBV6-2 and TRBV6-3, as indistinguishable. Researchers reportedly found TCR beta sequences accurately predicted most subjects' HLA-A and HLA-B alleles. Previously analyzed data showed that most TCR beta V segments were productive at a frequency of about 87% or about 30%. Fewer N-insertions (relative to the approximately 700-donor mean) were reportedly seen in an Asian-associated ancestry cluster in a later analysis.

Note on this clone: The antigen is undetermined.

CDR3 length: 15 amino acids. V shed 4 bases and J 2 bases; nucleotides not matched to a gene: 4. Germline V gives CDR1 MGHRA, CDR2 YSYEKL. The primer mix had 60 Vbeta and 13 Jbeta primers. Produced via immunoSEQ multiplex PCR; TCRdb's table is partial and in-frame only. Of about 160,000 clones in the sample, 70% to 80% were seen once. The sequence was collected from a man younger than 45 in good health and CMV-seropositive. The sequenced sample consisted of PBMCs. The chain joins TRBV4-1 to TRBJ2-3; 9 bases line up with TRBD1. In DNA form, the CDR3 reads TGCGCCAGCAGCCCCGGACAGGGGACCACAGATACGCAGTATTTT. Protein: CASSPGQGTTDTQYF.